One T cell receptor beta chain is described in this entry. What it binds is not known. This sample is drawn from a study of identical twins. General study results and limits: Model-predicted out-of-frame TCR alpha sharing fell below observed values in monozygotic twins. Excess twin sharing in beta out-of-frame sequences was weaker. Invariant cells of the MAIT and iNKT types might have partly distorted the zero-insertion analyses.

TCRdb re-derived calls from the 5' RACE reads in MiXCR, one entry per CDR3 protein. The sample lists more than 600,000 distinct CDR3 sequences; 15% to 20% were seen once. CDR3 length: 15 amino acids. Trimming removed 6 bases from V and 1 base from J; junction bases left unmatched: 6. Per the germline V gene, CDR1 is LGHNT and CDR2 is FRNRAP. Separately, the same data were catalogued under a study of T cells expressing NK-cell markers.

The chain is built from TRBV12-5 and TRBJ2-3, with 8 bases identical to TRBD1. The sequence was obtained from a woman between 18 and 29 years old in good health. The specimen sequenced was PBMCs. CDR3 DNA: TGTGCTAGTGGCTCCCAGACAGGGGGCACAGATACGCAGTATTTT. Residues: CASGSQTGGTDTQYF.